The 3 T cell receptor beta chains given below trace back to one sample, sequenced in a study of blood T cell repertoires in COVID-19. Using immunoSEQ multiplex PCR, the repertoire was profiled, and TCRdb retains in-frame clones only, with some absent. The table includes roughly 58,000 clones, around 84% detected once. The material sequenced was peripheral blood. These receptors all come from a man aged 70-80 years with active COVID-19.

J is TRBJ2-5 and V is TRBV5-1; a weak D match, TRBD1 (6 bases). The CDR3 has 13 amino acids. Germline CDR1 is SGHRS and CDR2 is YFSETQ. The ends were cut back, 5 bases at V and 0 bases at J, with 8 bases in the middle. The CDR3 DNA reads as TGCGCCAGCAGAAGGACAGACCAAGAGACCCAGTACTTC. Amino acids: CASRRTDQETQYF.

The chain links TRBV4-3 to TRBJ2-7; a possible D gene is TRBD2 (5 bases). The CDR3 runs to 15 residues. The V end lost 0 bases, the J end lost 2 bases, and 11 bases lay between the germline ends. Germline V CDR1 and CDR2: LGHNA, YSLEER. CDR3 protein: CASSQELRATYEQYF. As DNA, the CDR3 is TGCGCCAGCAGCCAAGAGTTGAGGGCCACCTACGAGCAGTACTTC.

V usage is TRBV19 and J usage is TRBJ1-2; 7 bases align to TRBD1. The CDR3 loop spans 15 amino acids. The trim removed 0 bases at V and 4 bases at J, leaving 5 bases unmatched. The germline V gene has CDR1 LNHDA and CDR2 SQIVND (reference sequence). The CDR3 protein is CASSIETGTVYGYTF. The DNA of the CDR3 is TGTGCCAGTAGTATAGAAACCGGGACAGTCTATGGCTACACCTTC.